This T cell receptor (beta chain) was identified during a study of neurological immune-mediated disorders. From 15-18 subjects, each sequencing run yielded over 180 million TCR-beta sequences. TCRdb called the 5' RACE reads again in MiXCR, with one record for every CDR3 protein. Found here are about 71,000 distinct CDR3 sequences, roughly 4.3% of them singletons; the top ten hold around 7%. The starting material, 2 million PBMCs stored at -80 C, gave rise to the unsorted libraries. This clonotype is deemed medium-sized (0.01 to 0.1%). Its antigen is as yet unknown. Regarding the study as a whole: Phylogenetic grouping assigned the repertoires of 18 of 34 multiple sclerosis patients to a single cluster of related CDR3 sequences. This cluster may be a repertoire-level signature. The highest TCR clonal expansion occurred in HTLV-1-associated myelopathy; multiple sclerosis fell below healthy controls.

CDR3 size: 15 residues. Germline assignment: CDR1 SGHVS and CDR2 FQNEAQ. The germline V and J ends were trimmed by 2 bases and 3 bases, with 13 bases remaining between them. This sequence was found in a man aged 25 to 45 with multiple sclerosis. The sample was PBMCs. The chain couples TRBV7-8 to TRBJ1-1; D possibly corresponds to TRBD1 (5 bases). The CDR3 DNA reads as TGTGCCAGCAGCTTATTCGGGACGGCTGACACTGAAGCTTTCTTT. This gives the protein CASSLFGTADTEAFF.